This record looks at one TCR beta chain sequence and its context. What it binds is unknown. These data are taken from a study of beta chain features in type 1 diabetes. The CDR3 consists of 17 residues. V was cut by 0 bases and J by 6 bases, with 18 bases left in between. The germline gives CDR1 MNHEY, CDR2 SMNVEV (reference sequence). Findings of the study overall: Healthy donors had naive, central memory and Treg TCRB repertoires that appeared less similar than those seen among patients. Patients and controls would be equally affected if PCR favored shorter templates. Type 1 diabetes patients had TCRB CDR3s that were shorter (moderately but significantly so) in all four CD4+ subsets.

Reverse transcribing all isolated RNA meant expressed TCRB transcripts were sequenced. Using immunoSEQ multiplex PCR, the repertoire was profiled, and TCRdb retains in-frame clones only, with some absent. There are under 450,000 clones in the sample; approximately 13% occur only once, and roughly 0.033% lies in the top ten. This receptor was taken from a man aged 25-45 years in good health. The rearrangement uses TRBV27 and TRBJ2-1, with no clear D. Sequencing was done on a sample of naive CD4+ T cells from blood. CDR3 protein: CASSLSARLPRGNEQFF. The CDR3 DNA reads as TGTGCCAGCAGTTTATCCGCCCGTCTGCCCCGTGGCAATGAGCAGTTCTTC.